This T cell receptor beta chain was captured in a study of blood T cell repertoires in COVID-19. Assignments of participants to cohorts depended upon their own reported clinical history. J gave up 9 bases and V 7 bases, and 9 bases lay outside the gene matches. In germline, CDR1 is GTSNPN, CDR2 SVGIG (reference sequence). The CDR3 length is 13 residues. TCRdb's copy holds only in-frame clones and misses some; the assay was immunoSEQ multiplex PCR. The sample lists approximately 270,000 clones; around 92% were seen once. Sequenced input: PBMCs or T cells enriched from blood (not recorded which). The J gene is TRBJ2-1, the V gene TRBV30; 10 bases fit TRBD2. This sequence originates from a woman aged 60-75 years who had recovered from COVID-19. Here the CDR3 reads CASNPSGGSEQFF. Here the CDR3 DNA reads TGTGCCTCCAACCCTAGCGGGGGCTCTGAGCAGTTCTTC. Full variable domain (remainder filled in from reference TRBV30 and TRBJ2-1): SQTIHQWPATLVQPVGSPLSLECTVEGTSNPNLYWYRQAAGRGLQLLFYSVGIGQISSEVPQNLSASRPQDRQFILSSKKLLLSDSGFYLCASNPSGGSEQFFGPGTRLTVL.